These 30 T cell receptor beta chains came from one sample sequenced in a study of OX40 agonist ivuxolimab in advanced cancers. The protocol was immunoSEQ multiplex PCR, while the TCRdb copy is restricted to in-frame clones and leaves out a portion. The sample carries about 54,000 clones, 75% to 90% recorded once. The specimen was CD4+ or CD8+ T cells sorted from blood, collected in a trial of the OX40 agonist ivuxolimab. Receptors were obtained from an adult with an advanced solid tumor such as melanoma, head and neck, liver or kidney cancer.

This rearrangement joins TRBV9 to TRBJ2-3; D remains unclear. V lost 4 bases, J lost 1 base, and 4 bases lay in between. Germline lookup yields CDR1 SGDLS and CDR2 YYNGEE. This CDR3 is built from 12 residues. CDR3 amino acids: CASSSRTDTQYF. The CDR3 DNA follows: TGTGCCAGCAGCTCACGCACAGATACGCAGTATTTT.

The chain is built from TRBV6-6 and TRBJ2-1; 10 positions agree with TRBD2. Germline V gives CDR1 MNHNY, CDR2 SVGAGI (reference sequence). The CDR3 sequence is 16 residues long. V lost 6 bases to trimming and J lost 7 bases; unmatched junction nucleotides: 12. For the CDR3, the DNA is TGTGCCAGCAGCGTCGTCAGCGGGAGGGCCAGAAATGAGCAGTTCTTC. Translating it yields CASSVVSGRARNEQFF.

The gene calls are TRBV7-2 and TRBJ1-1; the D gene is possibly TRBD1 (5 bases). Germline CDR1 is SGHTA and CDR2 is FQGNSA. Trimming stripped 5 bases from V and 6 bases from J, with 19 bases between. The CDR3 length is 15 residues. The DNA of the CDR3 is TGTGCCAGCAGCCGCTTAAATGCGGGGGTCGCTGAAGCTTTCTTT. Protein: CASSRLNAGVAEAFF.

The chain links TRBV5-6 to TRBJ1-4; a possible D gene is TRBD1 (6 bases). Trimming left V 2 bases short and J 8 bases short, with 10 bases between. CDR3 length equals 13 residues. The V gene's germline CDR1 is SGHDT and CDR2 YYEEEE. CDR3 protein: CASSFTGQEKLFF. CDR3 in DNA: TGTGCCAGCAGCTTTACAGGGCAGGAAAAACTGTTTTTT.

This chain connects TRBV15 to TRBJ1-2; D might be TRBD1 (6 bases). The ends were cut back, 5 bases at V and 4 bases at J, with 17 bases in the middle. Germline loops: CDR1 LNHNV, CDR2 YYDKDF (reference sequence). This CDR3 has 15 amino acids. The CDR3 loop is CATSLAGGPGYGYTF. CDR3 in DNA: TGTGCCACCAGCCTTGCCGGGGGGCCGGGCTATGGCTACACCTTC.

CDR3 coding DNA: TGTGCCAGCAGTCGAAAGCCGGGACAGGGCCGCGAGCAGTACTTC. It specifies CASSRKPGQGREQYF. The V call is TRBV6-5, the J call TRBJ2-7, with 9 nucleotides matching TRBD1. The CDR3 contains 15 residues. Trimming cost V 5 bases and J 6 bases; bases outside gene matches: 11. Germline loops: CDR1 MNHEY, CDR2 SVGAGI.

The chain couples TRBV4-1 to TRBJ1-2; 7 bases match TRBD1. Germline V CDR1 and CDR2: MGHRA, YSYEKL. The CDR3 is 13 residues long. Trimming took 3 bases from V and 3 from J; bases not matched to a gene: 1. CDR3 in amino acids: CASSQGTDYGYTF. CDR3 sequence (DNA): TGCGCCAGCAGCCAGGGGACAGACTATGGCTACACCTTC.

The CDR3 loop is CASSRAEGTDTQYF. In nucleotides, the CDR3 is TGCGCCAGCAGCCGAGCGGAGGGGACAGATACGCAGTATTTT. The chain recombines TRBV4-1 with TRBJ2-3; D is possibly TRBD2 (6 bases). With 4 bases removed from V and 3 bases from J, the gap between germline ends came to 11 bases. Germline V gene lookup returns CDR1 MGHRA and CDR2 YSYEKL. This CDR3 comprises 14 residues.

This rearrangement joins TRBV5-4 to TRBJ1-1, with a tentative D call TRBD1 (5 bases). The CDR3 extends over 13 amino acids. The germline gives CDR1 SGHNT, CDR2 YYREEE (reference sequence). The ends were cut back, 8 bases at V and 0 bases at J, with 11 bases in the middle. CDR3 nucleotides: TGTGCCAGTGGAGGGGTTCTGAACACTGAAGCTTTCTTT. Amino acid sequence: CASGGVLNTEAFF.

The rearrangement links TRBV5-6 to TRBJ1-1; 9 nucleotides agree with TRBD1. The V gene's germline CDR1 is SGHDT and CDR2 YYEEEE. CDR3 length: 14 residues. V lost 2 bases and J lost 4; bases outside the gene matches: 3. CDR3 sequence (DNA): TGTGCCAGCAGCTTCCTGGACAGGGGCACTGAAGCTTTCTTT. Translation gives CASSFLDRGTEAFF.

The chain carries TRBV27 and TRBJ2-7, with unresolved D. In germline, CDR1 is MNHEY, CDR2 SMNVEV (reference sequence). The CDR3 contains 15 residues. V shed 0 bases and J shed 3 bases, with 12 bases lying between them. The CDR3 here is CASSLSGQVRYEQYF. Here the CDR3 DNA reads TGTGCCAGCAGTTTATCCGGGCAAGTTCGCTACGAGCAGTACTTC.

The genes are TRBV6-1 and TRBJ1-2; 8 bases are shared with TRBD1. The CDR3 runs to 20 residues. Looked up from germline, CDR1 is MNHNS and CDR2 is SASEGT. The J segment lost 2 bases and the V segment lost 3 bases, leaving 20 bases of the junction unmatched. The CDR3 nucleotides are TGTGCCAGCAGTGACCCGGGACAGGTGCAGGTTGGGACCTACAACTATGGCTACACCTTC. It specifies CASSDPGQVQVGTYNYGYTF.

V and J are TRBV4-3 and TRBJ2-1; possible D gene TRBD1, 5 bases. The CDR3 length is 15 residues. Germline CDR1 and CDR2: LGHNA and YSLEER. V was cut by 0 bases and J by 3 bases, with 9 bases left in between. This CDR3 reads CASSQDRGSYNEQFF. DNA of the CDR3: TGCGCCAGCAGCCAAGATAGGGGAAGCTACAATGAGCAGTTCTTC.

Regarding this clone: A read error may produce the germline difference seen at one junction end. The chain couples TRBV10-3 to TRBJ2-7, with 10 bases identical to TRBD2. The germline V gene has CDR1 ENHRY and CDR2 SYGVKD. The CDR3 runs to 13 residues. This CDR3 is CAISERLAGELDF. CDR3 nucleotides: TGTGCCATCAGTGAGAGGCTAGCGGGAGAATTGGACTTC.

The V and J genes are TRBV16 and TRBJ2-2, with a possible D match to TRBD1 (6 bases). Looked up from germline, CDR1 is KGHSY and CDR2 is FQNENV. V lost 4 bases to trimming and J lost 5 bases, with 11 bases between them. This CDR3 contains 14 residues. CDR3 sequence: CASSRSRGTGELFF. CDR3 nucleotides: TGTGCCAGCAGCCGATCCAGGGGAACCGGGGAGCTGTTTTTT.

This chain links TRBV2 with TRBJ2-7; 7 nucleotides match TRBD1. This CDR3 has 15 residues. Losses at the gene ends were 8 bases for V and 2 bases for J; bases not matched to a gene: 12. Germline V CDR1 and CDR2: SNHLY, FYNNEI. The DNA for the CDR3 is TGTGCCAGCCCTACTACAGGGGTCGCGCCCTACGAGCAGTACTTC. Amino acid sequence: CASPTTGVAPYEQYF.

V gene TRBV19 combines with J gene TRBJ2-5, with 7 bases that match TRBD1. CDR3 length: 13 amino acids. Germline values: CDR1 LNHDA, CDR2 SQIVND (reference sequence). The J segment lost 5 bases and the V segment lost 5 bases, leaving 5 bases of the junction unmatched. This CDR3 reads CASSPNRGETQYF. The CDR3 bases are TGTGCCAGTAGTCCTAACAGGGGTGAGACCCAGTACTTC.

This chain joins TRBV7-9 and TRBJ2-1; D remains ambiguous. Germline V gene data show CDR1 as SEHNR and CDR2 as FQNEAQ (reference sequence). The CDR3 spans 12 residues. Trimming removed 8 bases at V and 9 bases at J, with 14 bases between. The CDR3 sequence: CASSFGYREQFF. Here the CDR3 DNA reads TGTGCCAGCTCTTTCGGCTACCGTGAGCAGTTCTTC.

On this clone: Other DNA sequences of this sample code for an identical CDR3. The J gene is TRBJ2-7, the V gene TRBV18; no definite D call. The CDR3 length is 12 residues. Trimming took 2 bases from V and 3 from J, leaving 5 bases between them. The germline V gene encodes CDR1 KGHSH and CDR2 LQKENI. The DNA of the CDR3 is TGTGCCAGCTCACCAACGGGCTACGAGCAGTACTTC. Protein sequence: CASSPTGYEQYF.

CDR3 nucleotides: TGTGCCAGCAGCCGATCTGGGACAGGGAAGGGTAATGAGCAGTTCTTC. Translating it yields CASSRSGTGKGNEQFF. The chain carries TRBV28 and TRBJ2-1; 9 nucleotides match TRBD1. The V gene's germline CDR1 is MDHEN and CDR2 SYDVKM. J was trimmed by 7 bases and V by 6 bases; bases with no gene match: 13. This CDR3 region has 16 residues.

V and J are TRBV5-1 and TRBJ2-2, with TRBD1 as a possible D gene (6 bases). The V gene's germline CDR1 is SGHRS and CDR2 YFSETQ. This CDR3 spans 14 amino acids. Trimming left V 5 bases short and J 4 bases short, with 12 bases between. The CDR3 region has the DNA TGCGCCAGCAGGTGGCAGGGGACCACCGGGGAGCTGTTTTTT. As protein: CASRWQGTTGELFF.

CDR3 loop: CASSLNTGGPSFF. The DNA for the CDR3 is TGTGCCAGCAGCTTGAATACGGGAGGGCCGTCGTTCTTC. The V and J genes are TRBV11-2 and TRBJ2-1; 8 nucleotides match TRBD2. Germline assignment: CDR1 SGHAT and CDR2 FQNNGV. V dropped 3 bases and J dropped 15; count of bases not matched to a gene: 10. This CDR3 is 13 amino acids long.

The chain joins TRBV6-5 to TRBJ2-7; no reliable D call. The CDR3 contains 14 residues. Germline-derived CDR1 and CDR2 are MNHEY and SVGAGI. Trimming removed 2 bases at V and 0 bases at J, with 8 bases between. The CDR3 DNA sequence: TGTGCCAGCAGTTACGCGGCCGACTCCTACGAGCAGTACTTC. Translated: CASSYAADSYEQYF.

The V gene is TRBV4-2, the J gene TRBJ1-1; the D gene is possibly TRBD1 (6 bases). Per the germline V gene, CDR1 is LGHNA and CDR2 is YNFKEQ. V lost 6 bases to trimming and J lost 7 bases, with 18 bases between them. This CDR3 has 14 residues. The CDR3 region has the DNA TGTGCCAGCAGTTATATCGGGAGGGACAATGAAGCTTTCTTT. Amino acid sequence: CASSYIGRDNEAFF.

The chain employs TRBV7-2 and TRBJ1-2; 10 bases are shared with TRBD1. The CDR3 is 15 amino acids. Germline V gene sequence: CDR1 SGHTA, CDR2 FQGNSA. V lost 5 bases to trimming and J lost 4 bases; unmatched junction nucleotides: 7. The CDR3 sequence: CASSPGTGEVYGYTF. The DNA of the CDR3 is TGTGCCAGCAGCCCAGGGACAGGGGAAGTCTATGGCTACACCTTC.

This chain joins TRBV27 and TRBJ1-1; D is perhaps TRBD1 (6 bases). Germline V lookup: CDR1 MNHEY, CDR2 SMNVEV (reference sequence). The CDR3 extends over 14 amino acids. Between the trimmed V and J ends, which lost 8 bases and 0 bases, there was a span of 13 bases. The CDR3 nucleotides read TGTGCCAGCGGGCGGGACACCTTGAACACTGAAGCTTTCTTT. Amino acids: CASGRDTLNTEAFF.

V and J are TRBV5-1 and TRBJ1-2; no clear D gene. Germline CDR1 is SGHRS and CDR2 is YFSETQ. This CDR3 spans 15 amino acids. V was clipped by 3 bases and J by 4 bases, with 16 bases between them. The CDR3, as DNA: TGCGCCAGCAGCTCCGAGGGAGTCCAAGGCTATGGCTACACCTTC. This translates into CASSSEGVQGYGYTF. The complete variable domain, with remaining parts taken from reference TRBV5-1 and TRBJ1-2, reads KAGVTQTPRYLIKTRGQQVTLSCSPISGHRSVSWYQQTPGQGLQFLFEYFSETQRNKGNFPGRFSGRQFSNSRSEMNVSTLELGDSALYLCASSSEGVQGYGYTFGSGTRLTVV.

The V gene is TRBV6-1, the J gene TRBJ2-7; 9 bases are shared with TRBD2. Germline CDR1 reads MNHNS; CDR2 reads SASEGT. This CDR3 is built from 14 residues. The ends lost 8 bases at V and 6 bases at J; junction bases unmatched: 11. This CDR3 reads CASSSAGGPLEQYF. CDR3 DNA: TGTGCCAGCTCTAGCGCGGGAGGGCCCCTCGAGCAGTACTTC.

J is TRBJ2-1 and V is TRBV28, with D uncertain. Germline loops: CDR1 MDHEN, CDR2 SYDVKM. Trimming took off 10 bases at V and 13 bases at J, with 20 bases between the two ends. This CDR3 is built from 12 residues. The CDR3 loop is CATETGVSGQFF. CDR3 in DNA: TGTGCCACGGAGACTGGGGTGTCTGGTCAGTTCTTC.

Only one count was recorded for this clone. This chain links TRBV9 with TRBJ1-6; no clear D. The CDR3 consists of 13 residues. From germline, CDR1 is SGDLS and CDR2 YYNGEE. V gave up 4 bases and J gave up 11 bases, with 13 bases separating them. The CDR3: CASSPTFSTPLHF. The CDR3 DNA is TGTGCCAGCAGCCCCACATTCTCCACACCCCTCCACTTT.